The 9 T cell receptor beta chains presented below share a single source sample, sequenced in a study of blood T cell repertoires in COVID-19 (dated by TCRdb to 2018 to 2020). Libraries were built with the immunoSEQ multiplex PCR assay. What TCRdb holds here is the immuneACCESS table cut down to in-frame rearrangements. Part of the clones is not present; checked against another copy, under half of the missing clones reflect an unresolved V gene, and the others are unexplained. The sample contains almost 55,000 clones, approximately 82% of them found a single time. The biggest ten clones account for roughly 5% of the sample. Material for sequencing was peripheral blood. The receptors come from a human donor in a cohort sampled during active COVID-19.

The rearrangement links TRBV11-2 to TRBJ1-1; 9 bases agree with TRBD1. Per the germline V gene, CDR1 is SGHAT and CDR2 is FQNNGV. J gave up 1 base and V 5 bases, and 8 bases lay outside the gene matches. The CDR3 is 16 amino acids. The CDR3 DNA follows: TGTGCCAGCAGCCCTAGGGACAGGGCTGGGAACACTGAAGCTTTCTTT. This codes for CASSPRDRAGNTEAFF. Based on the CDR3 plus reference TRBV11-2 and TRBJ1-1, the full variable domain is EAGVAQSPRYKIIEKRQSVAFWCNPISGHATLYWYQQILGQGPKLLIQFQNNGVVDDSQLPKDRFSAERLKGVDSTLKIQPAKLEDSAVYLCASSPRDRAGNTEAFFGQGTRLTVV.

The gene calls are TRBV4-3 and TRBJ2-2, with 8 bases identical to TRBD1. Germline values: CDR1 LGHNA, CDR2 YSLEER. The length of the CDR3 is 17 residues. Trimming at V came to 5 bases and at J to 5 bases, leaving 13 bases not matched to a gene. CDR3 bases: TGCGCCAGCAGCGCGCAGCCTCAAACAGGGGGGACCGGGGAGCTGTTTTTT. Amino acids: CASSAQPQTGGTGELFF.

The chain links TRBV5-4 to TRBJ1-2, with D perhaps TRBD1 (5 bases). Germline CDR1 SGHNT, CDR2 YYREEE (reference sequence). The CDR3 runs to 13 residues. V was clipped by 5 bases and J by 4 bases, with 12 bases between them. Here the CDR3 reads CASSSQGRYGYTF. The DNA of the CDR3 is TGTGCCAGCAGTTCTCAGGGCCGCTATGGCTACACCTTC.

The chain combines TRBV5-5 with TRBJ2-1; 10 bases are a match to TRBD2. CDR1 and CDR2 from the germline V gene are SGHKS and YYEKEE (reference sequence). The CDR3 totals 16 residues. V lost 4 bases, J lost 9 bases, and 13 bases stayed unmatched. DNA of the CDR3: TGTGCCAGCAGCCTACTAAGCGGGGGGGTTTTAGTTGAGCAGTTCTTC. The encoded protein is CASSLLSGGVLVEQFF.

V usage is TRBV28 and J usage is TRBJ2-5; perhaps TRBD1 as D (6 bases). Germline CDR1 and CDR2: MDHEN and SYDVKM. The CDR3 totals 14 residues. The V end lost 4 bases, the J end lost 4 bases, and 13 bases lay between the germline ends. CDR3 sequence (DNA): TGTGCCAGCAGTTCAACAGGGATCGGAGAGACCCAGTACTTC. Its translation is CASSSTGIGETQYF. The full variable domain, with the rest looked up from reference TRBV28 and TRBJ2-5, is DVKVTQSSRYLVKRTGEKVFLECVQDMDHENMFWYRQDPGLGLRLIYFSYDVKMKEKGDIPEGYSVSREKKERFSLILESASTNQTSMYLCASSSTGIGETQYFGPGTRLLVL.

The V call is TRBV28, the J call TRBJ1-2; perhaps TRBD1 as D (6 bases). V was clipped by 5 bases and J by 8 bases, with 15 bases between them. Germline CDR1 reads MDHEN; CDR2 reads SYDVKM. The CDR3 is 13 amino acids. The CDR3 sequence: CASSPPTGRGYTF. The CDR3 DNA sequence: TGTGCCAGCAGTCCCCCGACAGGCCGAGGCTACACCTTC.

CDR3 residues: CASTSDRRYNSPLHF. CDR3 sequence (DNA): TGTGCCAGCACCTCGGACAGAAGGTATAATTCACCCCTCCACTTT. The V call is TRBV6-5, the J call TRBJ1-6, with D tentatively TRBD1 (6 bases). The CDR3 consists of 15 residues. CDR1 is MNHEY, CDR2 SVGAGI, per germline. V was cut by 7 bases and J by 4 bases, with 14 bases left in between.

This chain connects TRBV10-3 to TRBJ2-3; D possibly corresponds to TRBD1 (5 bases). CDR3 length equals 16 residues. Germline V CDR1 and CDR2: ENHRY, SYGVKD. Trimming pared 2 bases from V and 2 bases from J, leaving 14 bases between. CDR3 nucleotides: TGTGCCATCAGTGAGAGGGGCCGGGTTTACACAGATACGCAGTATTTT. Protein: CAISERGRVYTDTQYF.

This chain joins TRBV9 and TRBJ2-5; 9 bases align to TRBD1. The ends lost 7 bases at V and 5 bases at J; junction bases unmatched: 9. Germline CDR1 SGDLS, CDR2 YYNGEE. This CDR3 has 14 residues. CDR3 protein: CASGTGGARETQYF. CDR3 DNA sequence: TGTGCCAGCGGAACAGGGGGCGCCCGGGAGACCCAGTACTTC.